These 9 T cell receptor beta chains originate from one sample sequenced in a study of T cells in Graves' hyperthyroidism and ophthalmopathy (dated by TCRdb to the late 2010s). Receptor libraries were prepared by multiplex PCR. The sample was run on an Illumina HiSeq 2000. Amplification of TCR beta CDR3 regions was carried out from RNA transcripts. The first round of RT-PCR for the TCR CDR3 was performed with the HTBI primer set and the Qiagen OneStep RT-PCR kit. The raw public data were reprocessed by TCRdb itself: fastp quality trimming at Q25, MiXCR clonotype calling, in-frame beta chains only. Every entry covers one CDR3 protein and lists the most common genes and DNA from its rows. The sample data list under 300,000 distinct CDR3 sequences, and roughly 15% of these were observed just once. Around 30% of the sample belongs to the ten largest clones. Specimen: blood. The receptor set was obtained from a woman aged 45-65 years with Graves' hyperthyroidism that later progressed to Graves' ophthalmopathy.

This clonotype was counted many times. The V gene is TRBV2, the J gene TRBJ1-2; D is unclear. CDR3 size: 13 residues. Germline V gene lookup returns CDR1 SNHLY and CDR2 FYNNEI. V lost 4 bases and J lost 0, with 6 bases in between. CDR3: CASSVQSNYGYTF. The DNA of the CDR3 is TGTGCCAGCAGTGTACAATCTAACTATGGCTACACCTTC.

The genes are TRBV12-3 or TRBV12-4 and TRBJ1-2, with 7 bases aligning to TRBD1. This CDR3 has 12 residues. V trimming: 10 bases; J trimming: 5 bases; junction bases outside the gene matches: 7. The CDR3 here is CATTDREYGYTF. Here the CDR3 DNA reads TGTGCCACCACAGACAGGGAGTATGGCTACACCTTC.

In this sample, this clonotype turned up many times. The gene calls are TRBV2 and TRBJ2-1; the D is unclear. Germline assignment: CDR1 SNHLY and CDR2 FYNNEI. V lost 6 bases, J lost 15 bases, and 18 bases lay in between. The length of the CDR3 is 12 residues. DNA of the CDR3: TGTGCCAGCAGGGAAAATAGCCGACCGCGGTTCTTC. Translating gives CASRENSRPRFF.

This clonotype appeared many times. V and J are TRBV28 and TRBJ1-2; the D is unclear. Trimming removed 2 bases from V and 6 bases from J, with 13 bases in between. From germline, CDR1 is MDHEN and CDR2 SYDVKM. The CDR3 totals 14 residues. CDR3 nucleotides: TGTGCCAGCAGTTTAACAGTCCCATTGGATGGCTACACCTTC. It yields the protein CASSLTVPLDGYTF.

The CDR3 nucleotides are TGTGCCAGTAGTATCGGGAGTTGGGGACAGGGGATGGGGAGCAATCAGCCCCAGCATTTT. Translation: CASSIGSWGQGMGSNQPQHF. This sequence joins TRBV19 and TRBJ1-5, with 10 bases identical to TRBD1. Germline CDR1 reads LNHDA; CDR2 reads SQIVND (reference sequence). The CDR3 loop spans 20 amino acids. V shed 3 bases, J shed 1 base, and the junction held 15 bases outside the gene matches. The variable domain in full, with the rest retrieved from reference TRBV19 and TRBJ1-5, is DGGITQSPKYLFRKEGQNVTLSCEQNLNHDAMYWYRQDPGQGLRLIYYSQIVNDFQKGDIAEGYSVSREKKESFPLTVTSAQKNPTAFYLCASSIGSWGQGMGSNQPQHFGDGTRLSIL.

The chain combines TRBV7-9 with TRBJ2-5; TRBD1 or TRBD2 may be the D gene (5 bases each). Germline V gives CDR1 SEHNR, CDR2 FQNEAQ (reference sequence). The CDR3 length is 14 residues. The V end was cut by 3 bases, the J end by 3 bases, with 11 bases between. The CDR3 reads CASSFYRDEETQYF. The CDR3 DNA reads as TGTGCCAGCAGCTTCTACCGGGACGAAGAGACCCAGTACTTC.

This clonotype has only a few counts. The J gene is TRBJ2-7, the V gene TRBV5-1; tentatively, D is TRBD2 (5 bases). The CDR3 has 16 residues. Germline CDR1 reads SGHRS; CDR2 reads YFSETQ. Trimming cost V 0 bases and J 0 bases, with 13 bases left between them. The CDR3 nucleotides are TGCGCCAGCAGCTTGGGCCGTAGGACTTACTCCTACGAGCAGTACTTC. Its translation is CASSLGRRTYSYEQYF.

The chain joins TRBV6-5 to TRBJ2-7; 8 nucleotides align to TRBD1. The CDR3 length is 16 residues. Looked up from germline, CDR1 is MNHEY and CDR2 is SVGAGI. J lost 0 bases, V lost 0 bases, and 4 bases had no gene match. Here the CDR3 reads CASSYSQGTGSYEQYF. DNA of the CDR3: TGTGCCAGCAGTTACTCGCAGGGGACAGGCTCCTACGAGCAGTACTTC.

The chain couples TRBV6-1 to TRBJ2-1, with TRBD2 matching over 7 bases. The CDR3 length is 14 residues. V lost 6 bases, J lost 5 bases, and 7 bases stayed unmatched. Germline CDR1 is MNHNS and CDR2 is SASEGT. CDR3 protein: CASSKAGPNNEQFF. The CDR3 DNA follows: TGTGCCAGCAGCAAAGCGGGACCCAACAATGAGCAGTTCTTC.